Listed below are T cell receptor beta chains from one sample, sequenced in a study of T cell responses to AZD1222 COVID-19 vaccine. Sequenced by immunoSEQ multiplex PCR; TCRdb stores in-frame clones only, minus some. The sample carries some 250,000 clones, 85% to 95% recorded once. The input for sequencing was peripheral blood, taken 28 days after the second AZD1222 dose. Every receptor here comes from an adult who received the AZD1222 COVID-19 vaccine. Each CDR3 is given with its conserved first and last residue. The D gene is left open where the match is weak. Only part of the rows carry a size: once, few, many, or a class if the clone is expanded.

d_gene	j_gene	abundance	v_gene	CDR3aa	CDR3nt
TRBD1	TRBJ2-7	.	TRBV27	CASSVRQGAYEQYF	TGTGCCAGCAGCGTAAGACAGGGGGCATACGAGCAGTACTTC
.	TRBJ2-3	.	TRBV7-8	CASSWTPSSRTDTQYF	TGTGCCAGCAGCTGGACCCCCTCCTCTCGCACAGATACGCAGTATTTT
.	TRBJ1-2	.	TRBV5-5	CASTPGVGPYGYTF	TGTGCCAGCACCCCGGGGGTTGGACCCTATGGCTACACCTTC
TRBD2	TRBJ2-1	.	TRBV6-5	CASKFGGTWYNEQFF	TGTGCCAGCAAGTTCGGGGGGACTTGGTACAATGAGCAGTTCTTC
.	TRBJ2-1	.	TRBV4-1	CASSQDPRPDYNEQFF	TGCGCCAGCAGCCAAGACCCTCGCCCGGACTACAATGAGCAGTTCTTC
.	TRBJ1-3	few	TRBV4-1	CASSQASRAGGNTIYF	TGCGCCAGCAGCCAAGCGAGCAGGGCGGGTGGAAACACCATATATTTT
TRBD2	TRBJ2-7	.	TRBV9	CASSVGGRGEQYF	TGTGCCAGCAGCGTAGGAGGGAGGGGAGAGCAGTACTTC
TRBD1	TRBJ2-3	.	TRBV19	CASSILDRPVF	TGTGCCAGTAGTATTCTGGACAGGCCCGTTTTT
.	TRBJ1-3	.	TRBV6-1	CASSERVVAIYF	TGTGCCAGCAGTGAAAGAGTGGTTGCCATATATTTT
.	TRBJ2-7	.	TRBV11-2	CASSLRLDPADF	TGTGCCAGCAGCTTAAGGTTAGACCCAGCAGACTTC
.	TRBJ1-6	.	TRBV3-1/TRBV3-2	CASSQAGLGSPLHF	TGTGCCAGCAGCCAAGCAGGGTTAGGATCACCCCTCCACTTT
.	TRBJ1-2	.	TRBV28	CASSFLADYGYTF	TGTGCCAGCAGTTTCTTGGCAGACTATGGCTACACCTTC
.	TRBJ1-5	.	TRBV7-2	CASSFDSNQPQHF	TGTGCCAGCAGCTTTGATAGCAATCAGCCCCAGCATTTT
.	TRBJ2-4	.	TRBV7-2	CASSPGGGRNIQYF	TGTGCCAGCAGCCCGGGGGGCGGAAGAAACATTCAGTACTTC
.	TRBJ1-5	.	TRBV28	CASSSDFYQPQHF	TGTGCCAGCAGTTCGGACTTCTATCAGCCCCAGCATTTT
.	TRBJ2-3	.	TRBV29-1	CSARRGTDTQYF	TGCAGCGCCCGAAGGGGCACAGATACGCAGTATTTT
.	TRBJ2-5	.	TRBV7-2	CASSLAGTLTETQYF	TGTGCCAGCAGCTTAGCGGGAACCCTGACAGAGACCCAGTACTTC
.	TRBJ1-5	.	TRBV7-2	CASSRAGHQPQHF	TGTGCCAGCAGCCGCGCGGGGCATCAGCCCCAGCATTTT
TRBD2	TRBJ2-7	.	TRBV11-2	CASSVISGRAIYEQYF	TGTGCCAGCAGCGTAATTAGCGGGAGGGCCATCTACGAGCAGTACTTC
.	TRBJ2-7	.	TRBV18	CASSPTGPYEQYF	TGTGCCAGCTCACCAACAGGGCCCTACGAGCAGTACTTC
TRBD1	TRBJ2-5	.	TRBV27	CASSSGTGVETQYF	TGTGCCAGCAGCTCCGGGACAGGGGTAGAGACCCAGTACTTC
.	TRBJ1-2	.	TRBV7-9	CASSASRGQNYGYTF	TGTGCCAGCAGCGCAAGCCGGGGGCAGAACTATGGCTACACCTTC
.	TRBJ1-1	.	TRBV29-1	CSVLKAGLNTEAFF	TGCAGCGTGTTGAAGGCAGGGTTGAACACTGAAGCTTTCTTT
.	TRBJ1-5	.	TRBV6-5	CASRFLRGDQPQHF	TGTGCCAGCAGATTCCTCAGGGGAGATCAGCCCCAGCATTTT
.	TRBJ1-2	.	TRBV30	CAWSVSQNYGYTF	TGTGCCTGGAGTGTTTCCCAAAACTATGGCTACACCTTC
TRBD2	TRBJ2-3	once	TRBV9	CASSGGLAGDTDTQYF	TGTGCCAGCAGCGGAGGACTAGCGGGGGACACAGATACGCAGTATTTT
.	TRBJ2-5	.	TRBV24-1	CATSEGARETQYF	TGTGCCACCAGTGAGGGGGCGCGGGAGACCCAGTACTTC
TRBD2	TRBJ2-1	.	TRBV10-3	CAISGGTSGRATQHEQFF	TGTGCCATCAGTGGGGGGACTAGCGGGAGGGCCACTCAGCATGAGCAGTTCTTC
TRBD1	TRBJ2-7	.	TRBV5-5	CASSLAGRGLYEQYF	TGTGCCAGCAGCTTGGCCGGCAGGGGGCTATACGAGCAGTACTTC
.	TRBJ2-5	.	TRBV3-1/TRBV3-2	CASSQGGGSRTETQYF	TGTGCCAGCAGCCAAGGGGGGGGCAGCCGCACGGAGACCCAGTACTTC
.	TRBJ2-7	.	TRBV28	CASTPLRNSHYEQYF	TGTGCCAGCACCCCTCTAAGGAACAGCCACTACGAGCAGTACTTC
.	TRBJ1-3	.	TRBV5-4	CASSAPSGNTIYF	TGTGCCAGCAGCGCGCCGTCTGGAAACACCATATATTTT
.	TRBJ1-6	.	TRBV18	CASSPGDGGAYSPLHF	TGTGCCAGCTCACCAGGAGACGGGGGCGCTTATTCACCCCTCCACTTT
TRBD1	TRBJ1-1	.	TRBV14	CASTPQGADVLWAEAFF	TGTGCCAGCACCCCACAGGGGGCAGATGTACTATGGGCTGAAGCTTTCTTT
.	TRBJ1-4	.	TRBV7-2	CASSLRADNEKLFF	TGTGCCAGCAGCTTACGGGCAGATAATGAAAAACTGTTTTTT
TRBD2	TRBJ2-1	.	TRBV7-9	CASSLGTSGDNEQFF	TGTGCCAGCAGCTTAGGGACTAGCGGGGACAATGAGCAGTTCTTC
.	TRBJ2-6	.	TRBV19	CASSMPGSGANVLTF	TGTGCCAGTAGCATGCCAGGGTCTGGGGCCAACGTCCTGACTTTC
.	TRBJ1-2	once	TRBV28	CASSTGGANGYTF	TGTGCCAGCTCCACCGGGGGGGCTAACGGCTACACCTTC
.	TRBJ1-6	.	TRBV6-2/TRBV6-3	CASSHTEALHF	TGTGCCAGCAGCCACACCGAGGCCCTCCACTTT
.	TRBJ1-1	.	TRBV7-9	CASSPPTPGRRNTEAFF	TGTGCCAGCAGCCCCCCCACACCGGGACGGAGAAACACTGAAGCTTTCTTT
.	TRBJ1-5	.	TRBV27	CASSSSPNQPQHF	TGTGCCAGCAGTTCCTCCCCCAATCAGCCCCAGCATTTT
.	TRBJ2-5	.	TRBV2	CATGLGETQYF	TGTGCCACCGGACTTGGAGAGACCCAGTACTTC
TRBD1	TRBJ1-5	.	TRBV28	CASRWDRINQPQHF	TGTGCCAGCAGATGGGACAGGATAAATCAGCCCCAGCATTTT
.	TRBJ2-5	.	TRBV9	CASSWETQYF	TGTGCCAGCTCCTGGGAGACCCAGTACTTC
.	TRBJ2-5	.	TRBV21-1	CASSFQPGLAGETQYF	TGTGCCAGCAGCTTCCAGCCGGGACTAGCGGGAGAGACCCAGTACTTC
.	TRBJ1-5	.	TRBV28	CASSSGPQPQHF	TGTGCCAGCAGCTCGGGGCCTCAGCCCCAGCATTTT
TRBD1	TRBJ1-1	.	TRBV3-1/TRBV3-2	CASREFGQVEAFF	TGTGCCAGCAGGGAATTCGGACAGGTTGAAGCTTTCTTT
.	TRBJ2-3	.	TRBV29-1	CSVDAVYGSTDTQYF	TGCAGCGTTGATGCTGTCTACGGGAGCACAGATACGCAGTATTTT
.	TRBJ1-6	.	TRBV18	CASSPLQTTSSPLHF	TGTGCCAGCTCACCTCTACAGACGACGAGTTCACCCCTCCACTTT
.	TRBJ2-5	.	TRBV4-1	CASSQGGRGPRLRETQYF	TGCGCCAGCAGCCAAGGGGGGCGGGGGCCGAGATTAAGAGAGACCCAGTACTTC
TRBD1	TRBJ1-2	.	TRBV2	CASSARQGPYGYTF	TGTGCCAGCAGTGCGCGACAGGGTCCCTATGGCTACACCTTC
.	TRBJ1-2	.	TRBV28	CASNQLGTGGNYGYTF	TGTGCCAGCAACCAACTCGGGACCGGGGGGAACTATGGCTACACCTTC
.	TRBJ1-1	.	TRBV3-1/TRBV3-2	CASSQYHRTAFF	TGTGCCAGCAGCCAGTACCACAGAACGGCTTTCTTT
TRBD1	TRBJ2-7	once	TRBV5-6	CASIEQGVFHEQYF	TGTGCCAGCATTGAACAGGGGGTTTTCCACGAGCAGTACTTC
.	TRBJ2-5	.	TRBV9	CASSVEPRNDRETQYF	TGTGCCAGCAGCGTAGAGCCACGCAACGACCGGGAGACCCAGTACTTC